What follows is one T cell receptor beta chain and its context. This sample is part of a study of blood T cell repertoires in COVID-19. CDR1 and CDR2 (germline): SNHLY, FYNNEI. Trimming cost V 3 bases and J 4 bases, with 7 bases left between them. CDR3 length: 13 amino acids. As originally analysed: Quantification of nucleated cells was approximated via reference gene primer amplification. Clones were sequenced by immunoSEQ multiplex PCR, and TCRdb holds only the in-frame ones, with some missing. The D gene and trimming were derived from the DNA, and the V and J assignments and clone size from that table. The data contain 200,000 to 250,000 clones, around 89% of them singletons.

The sequenced sample consisted of PBMCs or T cells enriched from blood (not recorded which). The clonotype comes from a man between 45 and 60 years old who had been exposed to COVID-19. The gene calls are TRBV2 and TRBJ2-1, with D possibly TRBD2 on 5 matching bases. The CDR3 bases are TGTGCCAGCAGTGACCGGGGTTACAATGAGCAGTTCTTC. It encodes CASSDRGYNEQFF.